One sample yielded the 7 T cell receptor beta chains listed below, sequenced in a study of blood T cell repertoires in COVID-19. The assay was immunoSEQ multiplex PCR, and TCRdb's table has in-frame clones only and misses some. Altogether about 320,000 clones are present, 90% being singletons, with the ten largest covering 3.9%. The specimen sequenced was PBMCs or T cells enriched from blood (not recorded which). The receptor source for this set is a woman in her twenties or thirties who had been exposed to COVID-19.

This clone was seen a handful of times. Different DNA sequences within this sample yield the same CDR3. V usage is TRBV7-9 and J usage is TRBJ2-2; 9 nucleotides align to TRBD2. Germline CDR1 SEHNR, CDR2 FQNEAQ (reference sequence). CDR3 size: 15 residues. Germline trimming cut 4 bases from V and 1 base from J; bases unmatched to any gene: 1. The CDR3, as DNA: TGTGCCAGCAGCTCACTAGCGGGGAACACCGGGGAGCTGTTTTTT. This codes for CASSSLAGNTGELFF. The full variable domain, in which reference TRBV7-9 and TRBJ2-2 provide the parts outside the CDR3, is DTGVSQNPRHKITKRGQNVTFRCDPISEHNRLYWYRQTLGQGPEFLTYFQNEAQLEKSRLLSDRFSAERPKGSFSTLEIQRTEQGDSAMYLCASSSLAGNTGELFFGEGSRLTVL.

The gene calls are TRBV5-5 and TRBJ1-2; perhaps TRBD1 as D (6 bases). Germline V lookup: CDR1 SGHKS, CDR2 YYEKEE (reference sequence). V lost 3 bases to trimming and J lost 3 bases, with 15 bases between them. This CDR3 has 15 residues. CDR3 loop: CASSSLGGLHYGYTF. As DNA, the CDR3 is TGTGCCAGCAGCTCCCTAGGGGGACTACACTATGGCTACACCTTC.

The chain is built from TRBV19 and TRBJ1-1, with D maybe TRBD1 (5 bases). Germline V lookup: CDR1 LNHDA, CDR2 SQIVND (reference sequence). The CDR3 runs 15 residues. Trimming shortened V by 1 base and J by 7 bases, and 16 bases separated the two germline ends. CDR3 residues: CASSIGGPDGGEAFF. DNA for the CDR3: TGTGCCAGTAGTATAGGGGGTCCAGACGGGGGTGAAGCTTTCTTT.

The rearrangement links TRBV6-1 to TRBJ2-2, with 12 positions matching TRBD1. This CDR3 is built from 20 residues. V shed 3 bases, J shed 2 bases, and the junction held 13 bases outside the gene matches. From germline, CDR1 is MNHNS and CDR2 SASEGT. The DNA of the CDR3 is TGTGCCAGCAGTGACCCCCAGGGACAGGGGGCGTACACAAACACCGGGGAGCTGTTTTTT. Its translation is CASSDPQGQGAYTNTGELFF.

The V call is TRBV6-5, the J call TRBJ2-1; TRBD1 aligns across 8 bases. V was clipped by 5 bases and J by 9 bases; unmatched bases: 3. This CDR3 region has 12 residues. Germline V CDR1 and CDR2: MNHEY, SVGAGI. CDR3 amino acids: CASSPTGGEQFF. The CDR3 DNA follows: TGTGCCAGCAGTCCAACAGGGGGTGAGCAGTTCTTC.

The chain joins TRBV12-5 to TRBJ2-1, with D possibly being TRBD2 (6 bases). The V end lost 0 bases, the J end lost 8 bases, and 11 bases lay between the germline ends. This CDR3 spans 14 amino acids. Germline V CDR1 and CDR2: LGHNT, FRNRAP. The CDR3 DNA follows: TGTGCTAGTGGTTTGGTACTCCCGGGGGATGAGCAGTTCTTC. Translated: CASGLVLPGDEQFF.

This clone has a handful of counts. V and J are TRBV4-3 and TRBJ1-2, with 12 bases fitting TRBD1. From germline, CDR1 is LGHNA and CDR2 YSLEER. V gave up 0 bases and J gave up 5 bases; unmatched junction bases: 7. This CDR3 region has 17 residues. The CDR3 DNA follows: TGCGCCAGCAGCCAAGATCAAGGGACAGGGGGCTGGTATGGCTACACCTTC. Its translation: CASSQDQGTGGWYGYTF.